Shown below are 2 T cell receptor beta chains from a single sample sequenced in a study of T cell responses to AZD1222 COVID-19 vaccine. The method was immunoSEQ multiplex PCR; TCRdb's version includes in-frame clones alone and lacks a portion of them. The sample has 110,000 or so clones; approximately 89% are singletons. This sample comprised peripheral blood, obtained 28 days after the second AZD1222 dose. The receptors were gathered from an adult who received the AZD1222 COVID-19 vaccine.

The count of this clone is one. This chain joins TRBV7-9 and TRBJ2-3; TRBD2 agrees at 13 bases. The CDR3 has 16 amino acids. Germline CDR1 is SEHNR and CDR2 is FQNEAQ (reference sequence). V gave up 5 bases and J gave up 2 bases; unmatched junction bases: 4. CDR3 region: CASSPGLAGPTDTQYF. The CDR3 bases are TGTGCCAGCAGCCCGGGACTAGCGGGGCCCACAGATACGCAGTATTTT.

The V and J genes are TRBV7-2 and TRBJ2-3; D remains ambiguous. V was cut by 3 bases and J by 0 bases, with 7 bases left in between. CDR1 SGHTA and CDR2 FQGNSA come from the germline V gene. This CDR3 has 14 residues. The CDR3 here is CASSFGGSTDTQYF. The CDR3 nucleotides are TGTGCCAGCAGCTTCGGCGGAAGCACAGATACGCAGTATTTT.